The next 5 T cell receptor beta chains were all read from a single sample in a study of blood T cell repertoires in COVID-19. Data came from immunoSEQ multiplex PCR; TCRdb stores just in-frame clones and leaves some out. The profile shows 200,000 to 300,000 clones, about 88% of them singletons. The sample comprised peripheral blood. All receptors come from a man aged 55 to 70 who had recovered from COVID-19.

CDR3 residues: CASSPGLGLETQYF. In DNA form, the CDR3 reads TGTGCCAGCAGCCCCGGACTAGGTCTTGAGACCCAGTACTTC. This chain uses TRBV3-1 (or the pseudogene TRBV3-2) with TRBJ2-5, with 7 bases identical to TRBD2. V shed 4 bases, J shed 5 bases, and the junction held 7 bases outside the gene matches. Germline V gene lookup returns CDR1 LGHDT and CDR2 YNNKEL (reference sequence). The CDR3 has 14 residues.

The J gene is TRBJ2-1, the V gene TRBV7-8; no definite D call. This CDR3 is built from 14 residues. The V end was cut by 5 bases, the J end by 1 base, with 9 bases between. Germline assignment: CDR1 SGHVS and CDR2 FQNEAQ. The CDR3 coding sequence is TGTGCCAGCAGCCTAATGAGGTCCTACAATGAGCAGTTCTTC. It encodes CASSLMRSYNEQFF.

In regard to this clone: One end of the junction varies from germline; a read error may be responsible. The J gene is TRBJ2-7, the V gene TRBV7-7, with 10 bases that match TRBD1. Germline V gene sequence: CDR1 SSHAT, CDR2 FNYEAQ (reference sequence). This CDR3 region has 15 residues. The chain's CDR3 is CASSPLGQGLYEQYF. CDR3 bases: TGTGCTAGCAGCCCTCTGGGACAGGGGCTTTACGAGCAGTACTTC.

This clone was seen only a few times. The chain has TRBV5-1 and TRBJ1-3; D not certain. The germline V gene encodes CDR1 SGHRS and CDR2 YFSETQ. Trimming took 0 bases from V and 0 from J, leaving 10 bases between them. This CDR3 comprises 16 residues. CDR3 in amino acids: CASSLVAGNSGNTIYF. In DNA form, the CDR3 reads TGCGCCAGCAGCTTGGTGGCGGGGAACTCTGGAAACACCATATATTTT.

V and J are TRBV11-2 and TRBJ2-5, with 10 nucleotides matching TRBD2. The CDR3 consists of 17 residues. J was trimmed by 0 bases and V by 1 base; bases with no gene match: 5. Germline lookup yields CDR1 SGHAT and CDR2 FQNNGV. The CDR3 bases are TGTGCCAGCAGCTTAGGAGGTAGCGGGGGGTACCAAGAGACCCAGTACTTC. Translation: CASSLGGSGGYQETQYF.